Shown below are 12 T cell receptor beta chains from a single sample sequenced in a study of control samples from healthy donors and cancer patients. TCRdb's copy holds only in-frame clones and misses some; the assay was immunoSEQ multiplex PCR. The table has some 80,000 clones, 89% seen once. Input material: blood. These receptors were taken from a man aged 50-59 years in good health.

The genes are TRBV24-1 and TRBJ2-7; 9 bases align to TRBD2. Trimming cost V 1 base and J 4 bases; bases outside gene matches: 10. This CDR3 is 17 amino acids long. Germline V gene sequence: CDR1 KGHDR, CDR2 SFDVKD. CDR3 nucleotides: TGTGCCACCAGTGATTTATCTTGCGGGGGGGTAATTTACGAGCAGTACTTC. Encoded protein: CATSDLSCGGVIYEQYF.

The V and J genes are TRBV10-2 and TRBJ1-6; D remains ambiguous. V was pared by 3 bases and J by 3 bases, with 6 bases between. CDR1 WSHSY and CDR2 SAAADI come from the germline V gene. The CDR3 is made up of 14 amino acids. CDR3: CASSDPRYNSPLHF. The CDR3 bases are TGCGCCAGCAGTGATCCCCGCTATAATTCACCCCTCCACTTT.

The chain uses TRBV11-2 and TRBJ2-5; the D is unclear. Germline CDR1 reads SGHAT; CDR2 reads FQNNGV. CDR3 length equals 15 residues. V was shortened by 5 bases and J by 4 bases, with 17 bases between the two germline ends. The CDR3 region has the DNA TGTGCCAGCAGCCCCGGCCCTGGGGTAGGAGAGACCCAGTACTTC. This translates into CASSPGPGVGETQYF.

The chain uses TRBV19 and TRBJ1-2; D gene unclear. Germline values: CDR1 LNHDA, CDR2 SQIVND (reference sequence). V was pared by 3 bases and J by 4 bases, with 9 bases between. The CDR3 totals 13 residues. For the CDR3, the DNA is TGTGCCAGTAGTATTGGTTCAACCTATGGCTACACCTTC. Translating it yields CASSIGSTYGYTF. Looking up the rest from reference TRBV19 and TRBJ1-2 gives the full variable domain: DGGITQSPKYLFRKEGQNVTLSCEQNLNHDAMYWYRQDPGQGLRLIYYSQIVNDFQKGDIAEGYSVSREKKESFPLTVTSAQKNPTAFYLCASSIGSTYGYTFGSGTRLTVV.

V and J are TRBV9 and TRBJ1-2, with 10 bases that match TRBD1. The CDR3 is made up of 15 amino acids. The germline gives CDR1 SGDLS, CDR2 YYNGEE. The ends lost 3 bases at V and 1 base at J; junction bases unmatched: 3. The CDR3 bases are TGTGCCAGCAGCGAGGGGACAGGGGATAACTATGGCTACACCTTC. This codes for CASSEGTGDNYGYTF. Drawing the rest from reference TRBV9 and TRBJ1-2, the complete variable domain is DSGVTQTPKHLITATGQRVTLRCSPRSGDLSVYWYQQSLDQGLQFLIQYYNGEERAKGNILERFSAQQFPDLHSELNLSSLELGDSALYFCASSEGTGDNYGYTFGSGTRLTVV.

The chain recombines TRBV29-1 with TRBJ2-3; the D is unclear. From germline, CDR1 is SQVTM and CDR2 ANQGSEA. The CDR3 is made up of 13 amino acids. Trimming removed 5 bases from V and 0 bases from J, with 9 bases in between. The CDR3: CSVSHFSTDTQYF. For the CDR3, the DNA is TGCAGCGTTTCTCACTTTAGCACAGATACGCAGTATTTT.

The chain has TRBV29-1 and TRBJ1-2; TRBD1 matches 7 bases. Germline V CDR1 and CDR2: SQVTM, ANQGSEA. The CDR3 length is 15 residues. V lost 3 bases and J lost 4; bases outside the gene matches: 11. The CDR3 loop is CSVDSRDRALYGYTF. The CDR3 DNA sequence: TGCAGCGTTGATTCTCGTGACAGGGCGCTCTATGGCTACACCTTC. The full variable domain, its missing parts supplied by reference TRBV29-1 and TRBJ1-2, is SAVISQKPSRDICQRGTSLTIQCQVDSQVTMMFWYRQQPGQSLTLIATANQGSEATYESGFVIDKFPISRPNLTFSTLTVSNMSPEDSSIYLCSVDSRDRALYGYTFGSGTRLTVV.

This chain joins TRBV28 and TRBJ1-5; TRBD1 agrees at 8 bases. This CDR3 region has 15 residues. The V and J ends lost 2 bases and 7 bases, in that order; junction bases with no gene match: 7. Per the germline V gene, CDR1 is MDHEN and CDR2 is SYDVKM. CDR3 region: CASSLPDRGRQPQHF. CDR3 bases: TGTGCCAGCAGTTTACCCGACAGGGGAAGACAGCCCCAGCATTTT. Full variable domain (missing parts from reference TRBV28 and TRBJ1-5): DVKVTQSSRYLVKRTGEKVFLECVQDMDHENMFWYRQDPGLGLRLIYFSYDVKMKEKGDIPEGYSVSREKKERFSLILESASTNQTSMYLCASSLPDRGRQPQHFGDGTRLSIL.

The CDR3 DNA reads as TGTGCCACCAGTGACCCCGGGCTAGCGGATAAAAACATTCAGTACTTC. Its protein is CATSDPGLADKNIQYF. The rearrangement links TRBV24-1 to TRBJ2-4; the match to TRBD2 covers 7 bases. The germline CDR1 and CDR2 sequences are KGHDR and SFDVKD. The junction had 9 bases not matched to a gene; V was cut back by 4 bases and J by 4 bases. The CDR3 sequence is 16 residues long.

The chain links TRBV6-1 to TRBJ2-7; 12 positions match TRBD1. Germline lookup yields CDR1 MNHNS and CDR2 SASEGT. The CDR3 is 16 amino acids. J gave up 3 bases and V 4 bases, and 7 bases lay outside the gene matches. The CDR3 bases are TGTGCCAGCAGTGCATCCGGGACAGGGGGCGTCTACGAGCAGTACTTC. Its translation is CASSASGTGGVYEQYF.

The chain has TRBV19 and TRBJ1-6, with 7 bases that match TRBD1. The V gene's germline CDR1 is LNHDA and CDR2 SQIVND (reference sequence). With V trimmed by 5 bases and J by 5 bases, 15 bases remained unmatched. The CDR3 has 18 amino acids. CDR3 nucleotide sequence: TGTGCCAGTAGTCCTACTCCTTTCTTGGGACAGCATAATTCACCCCTCCACTTT. Protein sequence: CASSPTPFLGQHNSPLHF.

The chain joins TRBV3-1 (or the pseudogene TRBV3-2) to TRBJ2-5; D is ambiguous. This CDR3 has 16 residues. From germline, CDR1 is LGHDT and CDR2 YNNKEL (reference sequence). V lost 0 bases and J lost 1, with 12 bases in between. CDR3 in DNA: TGTGCCAGCAGCCAAGATCTCAAAGGGTTCCAAGAGACCCAGTACTTC. Protein product: CASSQDLKGFQETQYF.